This TCR beta chain derives from a study of OX40 agonist ivuxolimab in advanced cancers. Sequencing used immunoSEQ multiplex PCR; TCRdb keeps in-frame clones, though not all of them. The data contain 25,000 to 30,000 clones, 85% of them singletons. No patient had autoimmune disease or received systemic immunosuppression. Sequenced material: CD4+ or CD8+ T cells sorted from blood, taken in a trial of the OX40 agonist ivuxolimab. This sequence was found in an adult with an advanced solid tumor such as melanoma, head and neck, liver or kidney cancer.

The CDR3 region has the DNA TGTGCCAGCAGCTCCGAGACCTCACAGGGGGCGGCGGAGACCCAGTACTTC. It is translated as CASSSETSQGAAETQYF. The chain joins TRBV5-6 to TRBJ2-5; 9 nucleotides match TRBD1. V shed 3 bases, J shed 5 bases, and the junction held 14 bases outside the gene matches. The CDR3 length is 17 residues. CDR1 is SGHDT, CDR2 YYEEEE, per germline.